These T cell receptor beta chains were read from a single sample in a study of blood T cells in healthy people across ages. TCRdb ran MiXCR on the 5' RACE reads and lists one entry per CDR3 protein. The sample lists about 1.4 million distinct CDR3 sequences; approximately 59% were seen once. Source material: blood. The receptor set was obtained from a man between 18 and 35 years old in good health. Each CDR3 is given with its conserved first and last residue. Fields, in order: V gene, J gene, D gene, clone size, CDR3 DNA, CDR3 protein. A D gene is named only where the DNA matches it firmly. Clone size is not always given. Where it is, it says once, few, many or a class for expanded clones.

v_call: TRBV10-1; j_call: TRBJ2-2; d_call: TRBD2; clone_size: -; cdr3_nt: TGCGCCAGCGGGACTAGGCGGGGGGAGCTGTTTTTT; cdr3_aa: CASGTRRGELFF
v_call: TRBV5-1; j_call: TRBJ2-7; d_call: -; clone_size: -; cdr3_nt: TGCGCCAGCAGCTTGGGACCGATGCCTAGCTCGTACGAGCAGTACTTC; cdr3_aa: CASSLGPMPSSYEQYF
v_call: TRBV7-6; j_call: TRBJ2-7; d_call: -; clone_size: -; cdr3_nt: TGTGCCAGCAGCTCACAAGAGGGGGGTTACTACGAGCAGTACTTC; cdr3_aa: CASSSQEGGYYEQYF
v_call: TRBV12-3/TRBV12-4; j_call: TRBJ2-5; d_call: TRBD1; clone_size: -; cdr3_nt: TGTGCCAGCAGTTTTGGACAGGGAGAAGAGACCCAGTACTTC; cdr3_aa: CASSFGQGEETQYF
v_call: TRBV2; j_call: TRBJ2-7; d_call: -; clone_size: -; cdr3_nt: TGTGCCAGCAGTGAATTCGGGGGTTCCTACGAGCAGTACTTC; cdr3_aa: CASSEFGGSYEQYF
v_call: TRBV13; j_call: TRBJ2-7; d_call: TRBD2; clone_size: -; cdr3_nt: TGTGCCAGCAGCTTAATCCTAGCGGGGGTGCACGAGCAGTACTTC; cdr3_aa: CASSLILAGVHEQYF
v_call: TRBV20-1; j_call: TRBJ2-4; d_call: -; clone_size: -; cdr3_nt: TGCAGTGCTAGTACGGGAGTTTCGAACATTCAGTACTTC; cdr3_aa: CSASTGVSNIQYF
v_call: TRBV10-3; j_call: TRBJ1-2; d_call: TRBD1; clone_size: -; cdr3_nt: TGTGCCATCAGTGCAGAGGACAGGGTCCATGGCTACACCTTC; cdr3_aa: CAISAEDRVHGYTF
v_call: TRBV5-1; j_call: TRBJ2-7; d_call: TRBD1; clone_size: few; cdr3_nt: TGTGCCAGCAGTCTCCGGACAGGGGCGTACGAGCAGTACTTC; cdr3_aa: CASSLRTGAYEQYF
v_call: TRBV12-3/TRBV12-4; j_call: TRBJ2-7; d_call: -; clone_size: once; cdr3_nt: TGTGCCAGCAGCTTTGACATCTACGAGCAGTACTTC; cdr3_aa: CASSFDIYEQYF
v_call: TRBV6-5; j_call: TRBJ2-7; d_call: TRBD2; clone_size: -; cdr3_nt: TGTGCCAGCAGTTCCCCAAGACTAGCGGGAGTGAACGAGCAGTACTTC; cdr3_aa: CASSSPRLAGVNEQYF
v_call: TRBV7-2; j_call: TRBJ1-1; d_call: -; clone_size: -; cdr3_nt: TGTGCCAGCAGCTTAAGGCCCGCGGGGACGAACACTGAAGCTTTCTTT; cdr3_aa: CASSLRPAGTNTEAFF
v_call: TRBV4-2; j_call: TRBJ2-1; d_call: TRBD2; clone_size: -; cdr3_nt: TGTGCCAGCAGCCTCCCGACTAGCGGGGGGGCCTTTAACTACAATGAGCAGTTCTTC; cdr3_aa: CASSLPTSGGAFNYNEQFF
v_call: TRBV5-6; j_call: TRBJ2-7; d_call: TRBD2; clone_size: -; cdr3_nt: TGTGCCAGCAGCCCGGACAAAATCCGCGGACTAGCGGGAGCCTACGAGCAGTACTTC; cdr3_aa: CASSPDKIRGLAGAYEQYF
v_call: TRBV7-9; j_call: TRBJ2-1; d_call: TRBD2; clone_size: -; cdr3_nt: TGTGCCAGCAGCTTAATTAGCGGGAGCCTCAATGAGCAGTTCTTC; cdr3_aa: CASSLISGSLNEQFF
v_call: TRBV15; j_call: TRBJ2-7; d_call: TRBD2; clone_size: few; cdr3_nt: TGTGCCACCAGCTTCTTGCGGGGGGCCGAGTACGAGCAGTACTTC; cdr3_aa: CATSFLRGAEYEQYF
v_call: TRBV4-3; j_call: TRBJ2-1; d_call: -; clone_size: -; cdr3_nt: TGCACCAGCAGCCAAGAAGCGTACAATGAGCAGTTCTTC; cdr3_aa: CTSSQEAYNEQFF
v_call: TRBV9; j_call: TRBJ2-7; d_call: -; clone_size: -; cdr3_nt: TGTGCCAGCAGCGTAGGGGTGGGTTCCTACGAGCAGTACTTC; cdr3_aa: CASSVGVGSYEQYF
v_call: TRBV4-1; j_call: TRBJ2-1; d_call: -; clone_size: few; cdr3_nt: TGCGCCAGCAGCCCCCTACAGGGCACCTCCTACAATGAGCAGTTCTTC; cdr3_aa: CASSPLQGTSYNEQFF
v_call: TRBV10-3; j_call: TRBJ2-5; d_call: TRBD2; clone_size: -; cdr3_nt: TGTGCCATCAGTGATAGCGGGACTAGCGGGCACAATGAGCAGTACTTC; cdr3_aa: CAISDSGTSGHNEQYF
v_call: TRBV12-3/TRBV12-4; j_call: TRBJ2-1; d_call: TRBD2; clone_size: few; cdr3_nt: TGTGCCAGCAGCGGAGGGGGTCCTGCGGGGGGTGAGCAGTTCTTC; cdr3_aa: CASSGGGPAGGEQFF
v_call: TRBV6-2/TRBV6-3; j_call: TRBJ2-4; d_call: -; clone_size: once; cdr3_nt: TGTGCCAGCAGTGCTTCCTACGGGCAGTACTTC; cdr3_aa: CASSASYGQYF